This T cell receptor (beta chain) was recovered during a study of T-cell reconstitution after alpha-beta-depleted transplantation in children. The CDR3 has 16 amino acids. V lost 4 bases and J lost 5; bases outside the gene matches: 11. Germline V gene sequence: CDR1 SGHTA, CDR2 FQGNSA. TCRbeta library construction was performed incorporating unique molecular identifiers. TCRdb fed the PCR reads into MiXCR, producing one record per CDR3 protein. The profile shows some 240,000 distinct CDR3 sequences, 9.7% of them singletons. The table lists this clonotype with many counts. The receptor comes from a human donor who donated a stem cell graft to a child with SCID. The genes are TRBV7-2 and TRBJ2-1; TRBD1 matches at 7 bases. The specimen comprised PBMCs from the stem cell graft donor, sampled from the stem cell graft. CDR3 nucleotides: TGTGCCAGCAGCTCACCGTCGACAGGGCGCGACAATGAGCAGTTCTTC. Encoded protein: CASSSPSTGRDNEQFF.